The 26 T cell receptor beta chains in this list originate from one sample, sequenced in a study of T cell responses to AZD1222 COVID-19 vaccine. Produced via immunoSEQ multiplex PCR; TCRdb's table is partial and in-frame only. The sample lists tens of thousands of clones; about 83% were seen once. The sample was peripheral blood, taken on day 0 of AZD1222 vaccination. These receptor sequences come from an adult in good health.

The genes are TRBV2 and TRBJ2-7; weak D call: TRBD1 (6 bases). V dropped 10 bases and J dropped 3 bases, with 13 bases sitting between them. This CDR3 has 12 amino acids. Germline V CDR1 and CDR2: SNHLY, FYNNEI. CDR3 sequence reads: CATGTSRYEQYF. The DNA for the CDR3 is TGTGCCACAGGGACATCTCGCTACGAGCAGTACTTC.

This clone was found once. J is TRBJ2-1 and V is TRBV4-2, with D possibly TRBD2 on 6 matching bases. The CDR3 is 15 residues long. The germline V and J ends were trimmed by 2 bases and 9 bases, with 17 bases remaining between them. Germline V gene sequence: CDR1 LGHNA, CDR2 YNFKEQ. The CDR3 DNA is TGTGCCAGCAGCCAATTGGGACTCCTACTGGGTGAGCAGTTCTTC. Its translation is CASSQLGLLLGEQFF.

V and J are TRBV11-2 and TRBJ2-4; the D gene is possibly TRBD1 (6 bases). CDR1 is SGHAT, CDR2 FQNNGV, per germline. This CDR3 contains 14 residues. V shed 3 bases and J shed 5 bases, with 11 bases lying between them. The CDR3 reads CASSFRTVENIQYF. Written as DNA, the CDR3 is TGTGCCAGCAGCTTTAGGACAGTAGAAAACATTCAGTACTTC.

The table lists this clone with a few counts. The chain is built from TRBV3-1 (or the pseudogene TRBV3-2) and TRBJ1-5, with 7 positions matching TRBD1. Germline CDR1 and CDR2: LGHDT and YNNKEL (reference sequence). The CDR3 extends over 15 amino acids. V shed 1 base and J 5 bases; nucleotides not matched to a gene: 5. The CDR3 spells CASSQVWTGDQPQHF. The CDR3 nucleotides are TGTGCCAGCAGCCAAGTCTGGACAGGAGATCAGCCCCAGCATTTT.

This chain connects TRBV18 to TRBJ2-3; 8 positions match TRBD2. V gave up 8 bases and J gave up 4 bases; unmatched junction bases: 14. Germline assignment: CDR1 KGHSH and CDR2 LQKENI. The CDR3 length is 16 residues. DNA for the CDR3: TGTGCCAGCGTACCCGGAACGGGGGGGCGCTCAGATACGCAGTATTTT. This codes for CASVPGTGGRSDTQYF.

The gene calls are TRBV13 and TRBJ2-7; D tentatively reads TRBD1 or TRBD2 (5 bases each). V shed 0 bases and J shed 6 bases, with 9 bases lying between them. This CDR3 region has 13 residues. The V gene's germline CDR1 is PRHDT and CDR2 FYEKMQ (reference sequence). The CDR3 nucleotides read TGTGCCAGCAGCTTAGGAACCGGGGCCGAGCAGTACTTC. Its protein product is CASSLGTGAEQYF.

This clone occurred once. V is TRBV19 and J is TRBJ1-4; D not certain. There are 13 residues in the CDR3. CDR1 and CDR2 (germline): LNHDA, SQIVND (reference sequence). V was pared by 1 base and J by 7 bases, with 7 bases between. CDR3 amino acids: CASSIGLGEKLFF. CDR3 DNA sequence: TGTGCCAGTAGTATAGGCCTGGGTGAAAAACTGTTTTTT.

DNA for the CDR3: TGTGCCAGCAGTTACAACCCGGGCGGAAGCACTGAAGCTTTCTTT. Translated, it gives CASSYNPGGSTEAFF. V is TRBV6-2 or TRBV6-3 and J is TRBJ1-1, with D unresolved. Germline values: CDR1 MNHEY, CDR2 SVGEGT. V lost 2 bases to trimming and J lost 4 bases, with 14 bases between them. This CDR3 has 15 amino acids.

The V and J genes are TRBV7-9 and TRBJ1-2, with 8 bases lining up with TRBD1. This CDR3 is built from 14 residues. Germline lookup yields CDR1 SEHNR and CDR2 FQNEAQ (reference sequence). Trimming removed 7 bases from V and 2 bases from J; junction bases left unmatched: 6. This chain's CDR3 is CASTLGQGNYGYTF. CDR3 sequence (DNA): TGTGCCAGCACCCTCGGACAGGGAAACTATGGCTACACCTTC.

V is TRBV3-1 (or the pseudogene TRBV3-2) and J is TRBJ1-2; 8 bases line up with TRBD1. With 6 bases clipped from V and 5 bases from J, the junction kept 5 bases outside the gene matches. CDR3 length: 13 amino acids. Germline-derived CDR1 and CDR2 are LGHDT and YNNKEL (reference sequence). CDR3 region: CASSQTGVYGYTF. CDR3 in DNA: TGTGCCAGCAGTCAGACAGGGGTATATGGCTACACCTTC.

This clone was seen just once. The chain couples TRBV5-5 to TRBJ2-7; TRBD1 is a possible D gene (5 bases). Germline loops: CDR1 SGHKS, CDR2 YYEKEE (reference sequence). CDR3 length equals 15 residues. V was cut by 4 bases and J by 7 bases, with 21 bases left in between. Here the CDR3 reads CASSNFQGFPQEQYF. The CDR3 DNA follows: TGTGCCAGCAGCAATTTTCAGGGTTTTCCCCAGGAGCAGTACTTC.

This sequence joins TRBV7-2 and TRBJ2-7, with D unclear. Per germline, CDR1 SGHTA and CDR2 FQGNSA. The germline V and J ends were trimmed by 2 bases and 3 bases, with 8 bases remaining between them. CDR3 length: 13 residues. The CDR3 sequence: CASSLNRDYEQYF. In DNA, the CDR3 is TGTGCCAGCAGCTTAAACAGAGACTACGAGCAGTACTTC.

The chain links TRBV28 to TRBJ1-4, with D tentatively TRBD1 (5 bases). Per germline, CDR1 MDHEN and CDR2 SYDVKM. The CDR3 runs 19 residues. Trimming pared 1 base from V and 0 bases from J, leaving 18 bases between. CDR3: CASSLSAWGRNSTNEKLFF. CDR3 nucleotide sequence: TGTGCCAGCAGTTTATCGGCCTGGGGCAGGAACTCAACTAATGAAAAACTGTTTTTT.

V and J are TRBV25-1 and TRBJ2-7, with 9 bases lining up with TRBD1. Germline V gene data show CDR1 as MGHDK and CDR2 as SYGVNS. V lost 4 bases and J lost 3; bases outside the gene matches: 4. CDR3 length: 14 residues. The CDR3 DNA follows: TGTGCCAGCAGTGGCCGGGACAGGGACTACGAGCAGTACTTC. Its protein product is CASSGRDRDYEQYF.

The rearrangement links TRBV6-5 to TRBJ2-7; D is unclear. Germline V gene sequence: CDR1 MNHEY, CDR2 SVGAGI. The CDR3 loop spans 12 amino acids. V lost 6 bases and J 6 bases, leaving 12 bases between the germline ends. Here the CDR3 reads CASSNALAEQYF. The CDR3 nucleotides are TGTGCCAGCAGCAATGCCTTGGCCGAGCAGTACTTC.

The rearrangement links TRBV5-1 to TRBJ2-5; D is possibly TRBD2 (5 bases). The length of the CDR3 is 13 residues. Germline V CDR1 and CDR2: SGHRS, YFSETQ. Trimming removed 1 base from V and 3 bases from J, with 7 bases in between. DNA for the CDR3: TGCGCCAGCAGCTTGTTCGGGGAAGAGACCCAGTACTTC. It is translated as CASSLFGEETQYF. Full variable domain (rest looked up from reference TRBV5-1 and TRBJ2-5): KAGVTQTPRYLIKTRGQQVTLSCSPISGHRSVSWYQQTPGQGLQFLFEYFSETQRNKGNFPGRFSGRQFSNSRSEMNVSTLELGDSALYLCASSLFGEETQYFGPGTRLLVL.

The J gene is TRBJ1-1, the V gene TRBV19, with TRBD1 identical over 7 bases. Germline trimming cut 5 bases from V and 3 bases from J; bases unmatched to any gene: 3. Germline V lookup: CDR1 LNHDA, CDR2 SQIVND (reference sequence). The CDR3 totals 13 residues. The CDR3 DNA sequence: TGTGCCAGTAGTTTTACAGGGGACACTGAAGCTTTCTTT. Translated: CASSFTGDTEAFF.

The chain is built from TRBV24-1 and TRBJ2-7; D not resolved. V was cut by 3 bases and J by 2 bases, with 1 base left in between. Germline V gene lookup returns CDR1 KGHDR and CDR2 SFDVKD. The CDR3 is 11 residues long. CDR3 DNA sequence: TGTGCCACCAGTGATGCCTACGAGCAGTACTTC. Translation gives CATSDAYEQYF.

The V call is TRBV19, the J call TRBJ1-4; 9 bases are a match to TRBD1. The V and J ends lost 5 bases and 8 bases, in that order; junction bases with no gene match: 9. CDR3 length equals 15 residues. The germline gives CDR1 LNHDA, CDR2 SQIVND (reference sequence). This chain's CDR3 is CASSVDRGRGEKLFF. The CDR3 DNA follows: TGTGCCAGTAGTGTCGACAGGGGGAGAGGGGAAAAACTGTTTTTT.

This clone appeared a single time. The V call is TRBV12-5, the J call TRBJ2-3, with TRBD1 matching over 8 bases. Germline V lookup: CDR1 LGHNT, CDR2 FRNRAP. Germline trimming cut 7 bases from V and 4 bases from J; bases unmatched to any gene: 7. The CDR3 loop spans 14 amino acids. The CDR3 is CASAGQGASDTQYF. DNA of the CDR3: TGTGCTAGTGCTGGTCAGGGGGCCTCAGATACGCAGTATTTT.

In DNA, the CDR3 is TGTGCCAGCAGTGAAGTGGGGGCCCTAGGGGAAAAACTGTTTTTT. Translation gives CASSEVGALGEKLFF. This chain connects TRBV6-1 to TRBJ1-4; D may be TRBD1 (6 bases). The germline V gene encodes CDR1 MNHNS and CDR2 SASEGT. This CDR3 spans 15 amino acids. V lost 1 base, J lost 8 bases, and 14 bases lay in between.

This clone was recorded only once. The chain is built from TRBV24-1 and TRBJ2-3, with D hard to call. The germline V gene encodes CDR1 KGHDR and CDR2 SFDVKD. V lost 1 base and J 3 bases, leaving 4 bases between the germline ends. The CDR3 consists of 13 residues. Here the CDR3 reads CATSDLKTDTQYF. CDR3 sequence (DNA): TGTGCCACCAGTGATTTAAAGACAGATACGCAGTATTTT.

The chain recombines TRBV4-3 with TRBJ2-7; TRBD1 aligns across 7 bases. The junction had 4 bases not matched to a gene; V was cut back by 0 bases and J by 2 bases. The CDR3 runs to 15 residues. The germline gives CDR1 LGHNA, CDR2 YSLEER. CDR3 sequence (DNA): TGCGCCAGCAGCCAAGATCGAGGGGGCCCCTACGAGCAGTACTTC. The encoded protein is CASSQDRGGPYEQYF.

This chain joins TRBV4-2 and TRBJ2-7, with 11 bases identical to TRBD1. Germline V lookup: CDR1 LGHNA, CDR2 YNFKEQ. The CDR3 spans 15 residues. V dropped 2 bases and J dropped 4; count of bases not matched to a gene: 4. The CDR3 loop reads CASSQRTGGSYEQYF. CDR3 sequence (DNA): TGTGCCAGCAGCCAACGGACAGGGGGCTCTTACGAGCAGTACTTC.

The chain employs TRBV18 and TRBJ1-6, with 8 bases identical to TRBD1. Germline V CDR1 and CDR2: KGHSH, LQKENI. This CDR3 has 14 amino acids. Trimming cost V 5 bases and J 9 bases; bases outside gene matches: 6. The CDR3 DNA sequence: TGTGCCAGCTCATCGACAGGGGTGAGTTCACCCCTCCACTTT. It codes for CASSSTGVSSPLHF.

The genes are TRBV18 and TRBJ2-5; no definite D call. The length of the CDR3 is 14 residues. From germline, CDR1 is KGHSH and CDR2 LQKENI. The V and J ends lost 0 bases and 4 bases respectively, with 9 bases between them. The CDR3 protein is CASSPPSGSETQYF. Written as DNA, the CDR3 is TGTGCCAGCTCACCACCATCCGGGTCAGAGACCCAGTACTTC.